This TCR beta chain was observed in a study of T cell responses to AZD1222 COVID-19 vaccine (dated by TCRdb to about 2021). In the study overall: TCR sequencing covered 230 or so trial participants: around 210 given two doses of AZD1222 and 26 given two doses of MenACWY control vaccine. Trial participants were enrolled by age into 18-55, 56-69 and 70-plus year subgroups, with 148, 28 and 57 TCR-sequenced participants respectively. Overall study outcomes, separate from this receptor: Most participants were white British and females outnumbered males, and the authors suggested that clonal diversity may have been underestimated. After two AZD1222 doses, spike-specific TCR breadth and depth were significantly higher than at day 0 and than in MenACWY recipients. No day 14 peak-response samples were available, so repertoires were characterized only after the peak T cell response. The 56-69-year group was small, and its depth increase did not reach significance, likely because of low power. Conclusions about previously exposed vaccinees are limited because only six or seven AZD1222 recipients were SARS-CoV-2 seropositive at baseline. Nearly half of unique spike-specific TCRs reportedly recognized epitopes outside regions mutated in the B.1.351 and B.1.1.7 variants. The vaccine-associated CD4 TCRs covered the entire spike protein, and the dominant responses fell in regions 160-218 and 743-854.

CDR1 and CDR2 were assigned from the germline V gene as MGHRA and YSYEKL. Counted from cysteine to phenylalanine, this CDR3 has 17 amino acids. Only CDR3 DNA remains: 51 bases, in frame from the first base. Trimming takes 2 bases from V and 9 bases from J, and the germline ends sit 23 bases apart. The CDR3 regions of human TCRbeta chains were subjected to immunosequencing. The authors' pipeline ran thus. Repertoire TCRs were checked for matches against a reference library of SARS-CoV-2-specific TCRs that had been generated using the MIRA antigen-specificity platform. Breadth meant the fraction of unique TCRs that were SARS-CoV-2-associated, whereas depth meant the fraction of total T cells that were SARS-CoV-2-associated. Using the MIRA data, every spike-specific TCR was mapped to the spike region that the TCR reacted to and assigned to either a CD4 or a CD8 class. Log10-transformed breadth and depth values were compared by one-way ANOVA with Sidak's multiple comparisons tests. TCRdb provides this immuneACCESS table in a form limited to in-frame rearrangements. Some clones are lacking; in checked studies, under half of them reflect an unresolved V gene, and why the rest are absent is not known. Clone size and V and J calls were adopted from that table, with D and trimming inferred from the DNA. This sample holds some 130,000 clones; about 88% were observed only once. The biggest ten clones account for about 19% of the sample.

A note on this clone: No cognate antigen has been identified for it. No base-level quality is on record; no much larger clone is a single base apart.

The time point label corresponds to: baseline before first vaccination. This specimen's treatment or condition label, interpreted: meningococcal conjugate vaccine given as trial control. Samples from vaccinated people were obtained from the UK trials COV001 and COV002, which included a single-blind randomized controlled phase 2/3 trial of AZD1222 (ChAdOx1 nCoV-19) in healthy adults. For TCRbeta chain sequencing, PBMC samples from trial participants were taken at day 0 and at day 28 after the second dose. This sequence was found in an adult in good health. This specimen consisted of peripheral blood, obtained on day 0 of MenACWY control vaccination. This chain joins TRBV4-1 to TRBJ2-1, with a tentative D gene TRBD2 over 6 matching bases. The DNA sequence reads TGCGCCAGCAGCCAAAGACGACTAGAGGGTATTCGGGGTGAGCAGTTCTTC. This sequence encodes CASSQRRLEGIRGEQFF.